This T cell receptor beta chain was obtained from a study of T-cell memory formation after mild COVID-19. Findings and limits, study-wide: Clones shrinking between day 15 and 85 showed a balanced CD4/CD8 split, and those that grew later tilted toward CD4+.

This clonotype was seen more than once but under ten times. Its antigen is undetermined. TCRdb reprocessed the 5' RACE reads via MiXCR and lists one record per CDR3 protein. Of 450,000 to 700,000 distinct CDR3 sequences listed, roughly 18% are singletons. This receptor was identified in an adult woman who had mild COVID-19 (a few samples of this study predate the infection). Cell type and time point are not known. The sequencing sample was made of PBMCs or a T cell subset sorted from them (not recorded which).

The CDR3 here is CASSSLAGGPVGSYNEQFF. The CDR3 coding sequence is TGTGCCAGCAGCTCGCTAGCGGGAGGGCCTGTCGGCTCCTACAATGAGCAGTTCTTC. This chain links TRBV11-2 with TRBJ2-1, with 12 positions matching TRBD2. This CDR3 contains 19 residues. Germline V gives CDR1 SGHAT, CDR2 FQNNGV. The V gene end was trimmed by 4 bases and the J gene end by 0 bases; junction bases not matched to a gene: 10.